This T cell receptor (beta chain) was captured in a study of blood T cells in healthy people across ages (dated by TCRdb to the mid-2010s). With respect to the entire study: Template switching captured roughly one uniquely barcoded TCR beta cDNA molecule per two T cells in model experiments. Age-related changes in TCR beta repertoire diversity were measured in the study by deep sequencing normalized with unique cDNA molecular identifiers. To avoid experimental bias, donors of different ages were randomly spread across the sequencing lanes. Two additional independent replicas of 1 million unique cDNA reads from the same blood draw were analyzed for two donors (one aged 18 to 30 and one aged 80 or older). Four age groups were formed from the donors: young (average 16 years), middle-aged (approximately 40), aged (about 68) and long-lived (about 75).

The library was built by means of 5' RACE. The instrument given in TCRdb is Illumina HiSeq 2500. A second PCR of about 7 to 12 cycles was run with a J-beta primer mix and a sample-barcoded 5' primer. A unique molecular identifier was introduced onto each TCR beta cDNA molecule by a template-switch 5' adaptor carrying 12 random nucleotides. Each sample yielded at least 2.5 million CDR3-containing paired-end reads. First-strand cDNA synthesis was performed from all RNA using the Mint cDNA synthesis kit, with priming by a TRBC-specific oligonucleotide. All cDNA was treated with uracil-DNA glycosylase and then went through a first 18-cycle PCR with the universal primers M1SS and BC2_uni_R. The study's own analysis went as follows. For normalization, 1 million high-quality reads, each with a distinct molecular identifier, were randomly selected from each sample. Reads with shared molecular identifiers were discarded instead of being binned into consensus sequences. MiTCR, with a Q25 quality threshold and the strictest error-elimination algorithm, was used for CDR3 identification, clonotype clustering and error correction. Lower-bound total TCR beta diversity was estimated with a nonparametric unseen species model using Euler transformation. Clones were called with MiXCR by TCRdb after fastp trimmed the public reads at Q25, and only in-frame beta chains were retained. Merged by CDR3 protein, the rows form single entries marked with the most common genes and DNA. Here the V and J calls rest on TCRdb's processing, not on the authors' analysis. In all, the sample holds 1.2 million to 1.5 million distinct CDR3 sequences, and around 59% of those were seen once. The ten top clones hold 6.5% to 8.5% of the sample.

A word on this clonotype: No cognate antigen has been identified for it. It has no much larger one-base neighbor in the sample; base qualities were not kept.

Study-wide conclusions, independent of this receptor: Because profiling used bulk unsorted PBMCs, naive and antigen-experienced compartments could not be compared conclusively. The percentage of naive T cells measured by flow cytometry correlated strongly with observed TCR beta diversity. Estimates of total diversity based on one million sequenced T cells were regarded as lower bounds and as underestimates. The long-lived group showed more naive CD4+ T cells, fewer expanded clones and increased TCR diversity than the aged group, suggesting age selection. As age increased, observed TCR beta diversity per million T cells dropped in a roughly linear way, and a significant reduction was already evident by age about 40. Because the CMV infection status of the donors was unknown, age-related changes in expanded clonotypes may potentially have been confounded.

The CDR3 runs 13 amino acids, cysteine and phenylalanine included. Kept here is only the CDR3 DNA, which spans 39 bases and is read in frame from base 1. Deletion took 4 bases off V and 0 bases off J, with a span of 6 bases between the germline ends. In the germline V gene (reference sequence), CDR1 corresponds to SEHNR and CDR2 to FQNEAQ. The 39 donors, aged roughly 6 to 95 years, were systemically healthy Caucasian individuals from Russia. Each donor gave ten milliliters of peripheral blood, drawn into EDTA-treated Vacutainer tubes. Ficoll-Paque density-gradient centrifugation was used to isolate PBMCs, with at least 6 million per sample. Trizol reagent was used to extract total RNA from PBMCs, with at least 5.5 micrograms per sample. For every donor, an aliquot of PBMCs went through flow cytometry to measure the percentages of naive CD45RAhigh/CD27high T cells.

Rearrangement joined TRBV7-9 to TRBJ2-5, with the D gene call left open. The material sequenced was blood. The origin of this receptor is a man between 18 and 29 years old in good health. The DNA is TGTGCCAGCAGCTCTTTGAACCAAGAGACCCAGTACTTC. It specifies CASSSLNQETQYF.